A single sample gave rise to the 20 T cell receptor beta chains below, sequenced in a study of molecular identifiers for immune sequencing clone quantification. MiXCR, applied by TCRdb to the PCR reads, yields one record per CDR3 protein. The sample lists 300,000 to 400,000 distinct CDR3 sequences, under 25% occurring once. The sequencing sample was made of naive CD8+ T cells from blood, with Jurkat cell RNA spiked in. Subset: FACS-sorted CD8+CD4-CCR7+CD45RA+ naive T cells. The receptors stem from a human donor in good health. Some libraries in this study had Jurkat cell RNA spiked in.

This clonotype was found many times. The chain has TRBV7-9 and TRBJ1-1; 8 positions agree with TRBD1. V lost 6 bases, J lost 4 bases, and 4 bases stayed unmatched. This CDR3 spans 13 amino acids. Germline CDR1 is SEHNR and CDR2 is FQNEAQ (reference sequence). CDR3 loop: CASSFDRGTEAFF. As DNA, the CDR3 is TGTGCCAGCAGTTTCGACAGGGGCACTGAAGCTTTCTTT.

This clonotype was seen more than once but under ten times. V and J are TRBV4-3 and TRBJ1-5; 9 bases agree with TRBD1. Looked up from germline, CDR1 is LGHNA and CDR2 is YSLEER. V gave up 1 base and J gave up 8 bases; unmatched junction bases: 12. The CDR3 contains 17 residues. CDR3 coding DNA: TGCGCCAGCAGCCAAGCCTGGTGGGACAGGGCCCCGAAGCCCCAGCATTTT. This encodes CASSQAWWDRAPKPQHF.

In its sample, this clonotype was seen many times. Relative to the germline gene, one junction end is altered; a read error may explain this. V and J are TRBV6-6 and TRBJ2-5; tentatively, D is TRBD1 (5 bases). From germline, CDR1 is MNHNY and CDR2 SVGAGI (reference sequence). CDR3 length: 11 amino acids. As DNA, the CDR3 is TGTGCCAGCAGTTACAATCAGGGTTATTTGTTC. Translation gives CASSYNQGYLF.

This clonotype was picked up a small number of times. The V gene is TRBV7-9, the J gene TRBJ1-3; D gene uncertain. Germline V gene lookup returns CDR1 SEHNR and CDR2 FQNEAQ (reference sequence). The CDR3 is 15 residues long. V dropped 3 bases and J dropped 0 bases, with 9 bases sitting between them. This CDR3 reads CASSFMGSSGNTIYF. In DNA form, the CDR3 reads TGTGCCAGCAGCTTTATGGGAAGCTCTGGAAACACCATATATTTT.

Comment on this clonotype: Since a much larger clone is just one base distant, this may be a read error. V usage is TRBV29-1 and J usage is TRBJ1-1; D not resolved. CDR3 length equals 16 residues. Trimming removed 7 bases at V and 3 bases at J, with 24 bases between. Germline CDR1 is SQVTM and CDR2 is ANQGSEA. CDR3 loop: CSAIDLFQRADTEAFF. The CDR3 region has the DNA TGCAGCGCTATCGACCTTTTCCAGAGGGCGGACACTGAAGCTTTCTTT.

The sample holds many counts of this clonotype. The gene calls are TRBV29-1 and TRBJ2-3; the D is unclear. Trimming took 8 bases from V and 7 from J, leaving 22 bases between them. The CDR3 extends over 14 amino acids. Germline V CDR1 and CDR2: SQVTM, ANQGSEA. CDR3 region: CSCPTLESPNTQYF. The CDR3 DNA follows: TGCAGCTGCCCGACCCTAGAGAGCCCGAATACGCAGTATTTT.

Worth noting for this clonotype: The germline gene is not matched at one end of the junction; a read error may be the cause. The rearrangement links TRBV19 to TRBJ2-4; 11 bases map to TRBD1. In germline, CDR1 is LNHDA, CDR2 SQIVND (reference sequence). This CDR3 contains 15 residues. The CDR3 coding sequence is TGTGCCAGTAGTATATTAGGGACAGGGGGAAACGTTCAGTACTTC. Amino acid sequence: CASSILGTGGNVQYF.

As DNA, the CDR3 is TGTGCCAGCAGTTCCAACGGGGGCCACGAGCAGTACTTC. It codes for CASSSNGGHEQYF. This chain joins TRBV12-3 or TRBV12-4 and TRBJ2-7; either TRBD1 or TRBD2 may fit D (6 bases each). Trimming took off 4 bases at V and 5 bases at J, with 12 bases between the two ends. The CDR3 is made up of 13 amino acids.

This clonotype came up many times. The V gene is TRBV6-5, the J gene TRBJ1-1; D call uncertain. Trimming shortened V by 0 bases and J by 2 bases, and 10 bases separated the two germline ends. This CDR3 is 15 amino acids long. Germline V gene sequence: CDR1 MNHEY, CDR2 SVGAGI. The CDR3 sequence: CASSYSGGRNTEAFF. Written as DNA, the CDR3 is TGTGCCAGCAGTTACTCTGGCGGTAGAAACACTGAAGCTTTCTTT.

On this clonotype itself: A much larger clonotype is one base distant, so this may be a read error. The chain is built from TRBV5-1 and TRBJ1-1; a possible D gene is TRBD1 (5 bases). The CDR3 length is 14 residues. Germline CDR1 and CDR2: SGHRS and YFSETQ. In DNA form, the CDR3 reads TGCGCCAGCAGCTTGGAACAGGTGAACGCTGAAGCTTTCTTT. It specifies CASSLEQVNAEAFF.

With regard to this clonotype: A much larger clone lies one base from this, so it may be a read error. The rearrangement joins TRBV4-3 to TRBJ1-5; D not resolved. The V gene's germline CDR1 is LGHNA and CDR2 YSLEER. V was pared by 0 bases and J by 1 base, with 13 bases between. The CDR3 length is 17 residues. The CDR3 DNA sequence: TGCGCCAGCAGCCAAGAACTGCCACAGACGAGCAATCAGCCCCAGCATTTT. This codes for CASSQELPQTSNQPQHF.

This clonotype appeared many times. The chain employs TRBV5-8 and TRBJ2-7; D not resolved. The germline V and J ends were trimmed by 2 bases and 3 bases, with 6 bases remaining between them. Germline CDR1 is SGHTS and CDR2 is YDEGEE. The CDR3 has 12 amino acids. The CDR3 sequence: CASSFTRYEQYF. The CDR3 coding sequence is TGTGCCAGCAGCTTTACCCGCTACGAGCAGTACTTC. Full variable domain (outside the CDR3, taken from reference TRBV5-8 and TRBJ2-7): EAGVTQSPTHLIKTRGQQATLRCSPISGHTSVYWYQQALGLGLQFLLWYDEGEERNRGNFPPRFSGRQFPNYSSELNVNALELEDSALYLCASSFTRYEQYFGPGTRLTVT.

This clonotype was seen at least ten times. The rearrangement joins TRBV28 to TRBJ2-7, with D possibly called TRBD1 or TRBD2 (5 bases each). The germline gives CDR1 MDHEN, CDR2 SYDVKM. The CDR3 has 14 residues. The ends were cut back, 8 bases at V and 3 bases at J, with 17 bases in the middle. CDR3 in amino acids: CASEGKTNLYEQYF. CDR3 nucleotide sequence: TGTGCCAGCGAGGGGAAGACAAATCTCTACGAGCAGTACTTC.

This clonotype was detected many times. The DNA of the CDR3 is TGTGCCAGCACCTCCGGGACAAGGCGGATTGCCTACGAGCAGTACTTC. Its protein product is CASTSGTRRIAYEQYF. This sequence joins TRBV12-3 or TRBV12-4 and TRBJ2-7; a weak D match, TRBD1 (6 bases). The CDR3 loop spans 16 amino acids. V was clipped by 7 bases and J by 2 bases, with 21 bases between them.

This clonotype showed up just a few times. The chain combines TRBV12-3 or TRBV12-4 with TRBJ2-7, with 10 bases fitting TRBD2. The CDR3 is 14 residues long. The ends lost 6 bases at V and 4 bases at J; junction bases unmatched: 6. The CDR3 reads CASRIAGGTYEQYF. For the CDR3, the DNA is TGTGCCAGCAGAATAGCGGGGGGAACGTACGAGCAGTACTTC.

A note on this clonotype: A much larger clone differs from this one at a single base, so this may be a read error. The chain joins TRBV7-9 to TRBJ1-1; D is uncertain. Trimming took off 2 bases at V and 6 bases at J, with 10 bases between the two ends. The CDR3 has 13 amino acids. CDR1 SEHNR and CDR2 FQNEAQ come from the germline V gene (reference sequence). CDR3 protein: CASSLKGIAEAFF. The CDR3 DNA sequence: TGTGCCAGCAGCTTAAAAGGGATCGCTGAAGCTTTCTTT.

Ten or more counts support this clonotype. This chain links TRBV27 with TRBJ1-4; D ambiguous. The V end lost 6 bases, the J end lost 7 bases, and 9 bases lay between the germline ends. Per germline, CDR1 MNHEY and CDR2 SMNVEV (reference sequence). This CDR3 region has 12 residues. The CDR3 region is CASRRMGEKLFF. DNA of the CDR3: TGTGCCAGCAGACGGATGGGTGAAAAACTGTTTTTT.

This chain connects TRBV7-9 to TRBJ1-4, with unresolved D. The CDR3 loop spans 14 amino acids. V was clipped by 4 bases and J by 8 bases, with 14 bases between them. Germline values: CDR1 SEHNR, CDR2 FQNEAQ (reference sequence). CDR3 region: CASSWKTFGEKLFF. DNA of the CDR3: TGTGCCAGCAGCTGGAAAACCTTTGGGGAAAAACTGTTTTTT.

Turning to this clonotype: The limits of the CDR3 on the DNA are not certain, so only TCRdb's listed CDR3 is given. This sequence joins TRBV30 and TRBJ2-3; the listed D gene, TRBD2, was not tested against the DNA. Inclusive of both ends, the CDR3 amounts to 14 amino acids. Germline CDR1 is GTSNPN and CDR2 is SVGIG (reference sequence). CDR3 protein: CAWSVLRAPGTQYF.

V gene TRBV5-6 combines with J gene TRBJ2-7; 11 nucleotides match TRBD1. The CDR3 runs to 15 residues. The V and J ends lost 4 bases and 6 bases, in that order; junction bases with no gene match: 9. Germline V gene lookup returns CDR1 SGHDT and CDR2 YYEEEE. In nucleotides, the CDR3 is TGTGCCAGCAGCCCGGGACAGGGGGTCCCCTGCGAGCAGTACTTC. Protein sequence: CASSPGQGVPCEQYF.